One and the same sample provided the 25 T cell receptor beta chains below, sequenced in a study of T cells in Graves' hyperthyroidism and ophthalmopathy. It was RNA transcripts that yielded the amplified TCR beta CDR3 regions. Researchers ran a first-round RT-PCR on the TCR CDR3 using the HTBI primer set. TCRdb called the multiplex PCR reads again in MiXCR, with one record for every CDR3 protein. The data show under 450,000 distinct CDR3 sequences, with roughly 15% seen just once and around a third held by the top ten. The sample was blood. All receptors come from a woman aged 25 to 45 with Graves' hyperthyroidism that later progressed to Graves' ophthalmopathy.

A few counts support this clonotype. The chain is built from TRBV4-1 and TRBJ2-7; D tentatively reads TRBD1 or TRBD2 (5 bases each). The CDR3 totals 16 residues. Germline CDR1 and CDR2: MGHRA and YSYEKL. The V gene lost 5 bases and the J gene lost 3 bases, with 20 bases spanning the gap. CDR3 nucleotides: TGCGCCAGCAGCATCCAGGGACCACAGCCATTCTACGAGCAGTACTTC. It yields the protein CASSIQGPQPFYEQYF.

The chain is built from TRBV28 and TRBJ1-1, with TRBD1 identical over 7 bases. This CDR3 has 15 amino acids. The V segment lost 1 base and the J segment 10 bases; nucleotides outside the gene matches: 12. Germline V CDR1 and CDR2: MDHEN, SYDVKM. CDR3 residues: CASSLFSYRDRRAFF. The CDR3 DNA is TGTGCCAGCAGTTTATTCTCTTATCGGGACAGACGAGCTTTCTTT.

This clonotype was detected only a few times. This chain uses TRBV29-1 with TRBJ2-1, with 7 bases aligning to TRBD2. CDR1 and CDR2 (germline): SQVTM, ANQGSEA. The CDR3 runs to 15 residues. The V segment lost 6 bases and the J segment 6 bases; nucleotides outside the gene matches: 14. The CDR3 coding sequence is TGCAGCGTGGAAACCGGGACTACCATGGGCAATGAGCAGTTCTTC. Translated: CSVETGTTMGNEQFF.

Concerning this clonotype: This may be a read error, as it is one base from a much larger clone. The chain carries TRBV5-1 and TRBJ1-1; D not certain. This CDR3 contains 12 residues. CDR1 and CDR2 (germline): SGHRS, YFSETQ. Written as DNA, the CDR3 is TGCGCCAACAGCTTGTTGGGAGAGGAAGCTTTCTTT. Encoded protein: CANSLLGEEAFF. The complete variable domain, with remaining parts taken from reference TRBV5-1 and TRBJ1-1, reads KAGVTQTPRYLIKTRGQQVTLSCSPISGHRSVSWYQQTPGQGLQFLFEYFSETQRNKGNFPGRFSGRQFSNSRSEMNVSTLELGDSALYLCANSLLGEEAFFGQGTRLTVV.

This clonotype was picked up a small number of times. This chain links TRBV20-1 with TRBJ1-2, with 7 bases lining up with TRBD1. Germline assignment: CDR1 DFQATT and CDR2 SNEGSKA (reference sequence). CDR3 length: 13 residues. V lost 3 bases and J lost 7; bases outside the gene matches: 8. This chain's CDR3 is CSASIRGPGGYTF. The CDR3 DNA is TGCAGTGCTAGTATAAGGGGGCCGGGTGGCTACACCTTC.

There are many counts of this clonotype. The chain links TRBV6-1 to TRBJ1-4; 7 bases are a match to TRBD1. V lost 7 bases and J lost 5; bases outside the gene matches: 7. Germline values: CDR1 MNHNS, CDR2 SASEGT. The CDR3 contains 14 residues. CDR3 region: CASIWATGNEKLFF. CDR3 nucleotide sequence: TGTGCCAGCATTTGGGCGACAGGGAATGAAAAACTGTTTTTT.

This clonotype occurred many times. This sequence joins TRBV6-5 and TRBJ2-3, with 12 bases that match TRBD2. V lost 2 bases and J lost 1; bases outside the gene matches: 1. The CDR3 has 16 amino acids. Germline V CDR1 and CDR2: MNHEY, SVGAGI. The CDR3 sequence: CASSYRTSGGTDTQYF. DNA of the CDR3: TGTGCCAGCAGTTACCGGACTAGCGGGGGCACAGATACGCAGTATTTT.

This clonotype was seen at least ten times. The chain has TRBV7-8 and TRBJ1-2; a weak D match, TRBD1 (6 bases). Between the trimmed V and J ends, which lost 1 base and 8 bases, there was a span of 26 bases. From germline, CDR1 is SGHVS and CDR2 FQNEAQ. CDR3 length: 18 amino acids. This CDR3 reads CASSLDRDTVIGLAGYTF. As DNA, the CDR3 is TGTGCCAGCAGCTTAGACCGGGACACGGTCATAGGGTTAGCAGGCTACACCTTC.

This clonotype was detected ten times or more. The chain uses TRBV12-3 or TRBV12-4 and TRBJ2-7, with no clear D. The CDR3 loop spans 13 amino acids. Trimming took 1 base from V and 2 from J, leaving 6 bases between them. CDR3 in amino acids: CASSLGNTYEQYF. CDR3 DNA sequence: TGTGCCAGCAGTTTAGGTAATACCTACGAGCAGTACTTC.

The sample holds many counts of this clonotype. V is TRBV27 and J is TRBJ2-7; a possible D gene is TRBD2 (5 bases). Per the germline V gene, CDR1 is MNHEY and CDR2 is SMNVEV (reference sequence). CDR3 length: 13 residues. The V end was cut by 5 bases, the J end by 1 base, with 9 bases between. The CDR3: CASSEGESYEQYF. In nucleotides, the CDR3 is TGTGCCAGCAGTGAGGGAGAATCCTACGAGCAGTACTTC.

This chain links TRBV4-1 with TRBJ2-7; D may be TRBD2 (7 bases). From germline, CDR1 is MGHRA and CDR2 YSYEKL. The CDR3 contains 16 residues. Trimming took 2 bases from V and 3 from J, leaving 17 bases between them. The CDR3 coding sequence is TGCGCCAGCAGCCAATTTGGCGGGGGCCCTTTCTACGAGCAGTACTTC. This encodes CASSQFGGGPFYEQYF.

The rearrangement links TRBV24-1 to TRBJ1-4; D may be TRBD1 (6 bases). Trimming removed 5 bases at V and 5 bases at J, with 11 bases between. The CDR3 runs 14 residues. Germline CDR1 is KGHDR and CDR2 is SFDVKD. The CDR3 is CATSGGGGNEKLFF. The CDR3 DNA is TGTGCCACCAGTGGGGGGGGCGGCAATGAAAAACTGTTTTTT.

This clonotype showed up many times. This chain uses TRBV11-2 with TRBJ2-4; D might be TRBD1 or TRBD2, each matching 5 bases. Trimming stripped 5 bases from V and 0 bases from J, with 14 bases between. The CDR3 is 16 residues long. Per the germline V gene, CDR1 is SGHAT and CDR2 is FQNNGV. The CDR3 spells CASSMGGGGAKNIQYF. The CDR3, as DNA: TGTGCCAGCAGCATGGGTGGGGGTGGAGCCAAAAACATTCAGTACTTC.

This clonotype occurred many times. The genes are TRBV25-1 and TRBJ1-6; D uncertain. Germline loops: CDR1 MGHDK, CDR2 SYGVNS. The CDR3 runs 15 residues. V was cut by 5 bases and J by 11 bases, with 19 bases left in between. The CDR3 reads CASSTPDLPGAPLHF. The CDR3 DNA reads TGTGCCAGCAGTACGCCGGACCTCCCCGGGGCACCCCTCCACTTT.

In this sample, this clonotype turned up many times. The rearrangement joins TRBV27 to TRBJ1-5; D is possibly TRBD1 (5 bases). V shed 2 bases and J shed 0 bases, with 8 bases lying between them. Looked up from germline, CDR1 is MNHEY and CDR2 is SMNVEV (reference sequence). This CDR3 is built from 15 residues. The CDR3 coding sequence is TGTGCCAGCAGTTTAGACAGATATAGCAATCAGCCCCAGCATTTT. Protein: CASSLDRYSNQPQHF.

The chain recombines TRBV6-1 with TRBJ2-3, with D unresolved. The germline V and J ends were trimmed by 11 bases and 1 base, with 10 bases remaining between them. The CDR3 extends over 12 amino acids. Germline V CDR1 and CDR2: MNHNS, SASEGT. The CDR3 region is CAHGIGTDTQYF. CDR3 nucleotides: TGTGCCCACGGCATAGGCACAGATACGCAGTATTTT.

This clonotype was found a few times. A read error may account for a junction end that differs from germline. The chain joins TRBV7-2 to TRBJ1-2; D is perhaps TRBD1 (6 bases). This CDR3 region has 9 residues. CDR1 is SGHTA, CDR2 FQGNSA, per germline. CDR3 sequence (DNA): TGTGCCAGCAGCTGGGGACAATCCTTC. The encoded protein is CASSWGQSF. Full variable domain (outside the CDR3, taken from reference TRBV7-2 and TRBJ1-2): GAGVSQSPSNKVTEKGKDVELRCDPISGHTALYWYRQSLGQGLEFLIYFQGNSAPDKSGLPSDRFSAERTGGSVSTLTIQRTQQEDSAVYLCASSWGQSFGSGTRLTVV.

V and J are TRBV12-3 or TRBV12-4 and TRBJ2-7, with D possibly TRBD1 on 5 matching bases. This CDR3 comprises 13 residues. V was shortened by 2 bases and J by 6 bases, with 11 bases between the two germline ends. CDR3 coding DNA: TGTGCCAGCAGTTTATTTCAGGGTGGCGAGCAGTACTTC. Translated, it gives CASSLFQGGEQYF.

The V and J genes are TRBV7-9 and TRBJ2-7, with 7 bases aligning to TRBD1. The CDR3 totals 15 residues. The germline V gene has CDR1 SEHNR and CDR2 FQNEAQ (reference sequence). J was trimmed by 3 bases and V by 6 bases; bases with no gene match: 11. The CDR3: CASSHRQGPFYEQYF. DNA for the CDR3: TGTGCCAGCAGTCACAGACAGGGCCCCTTCTACGAGCAGTACTTC. The variable domain in full, with the rest retrieved from reference TRBV7-9 and TRBJ2-7, is DTGVSQNPRHKITKRGQNVTFRCDPISEHNRLYWYRQTLGQGPEFLTYFQNEAQLEKSRLLSDRFSAERPKGSFSTLEIQRTEQGDSAMYLCASSHRQGPFYEQYFGPGTRLTVT.

The CDR3 DNA reads as TGCGCCAGCAGCTTGAATCAGGGACAGGGTCTGTCACCCCTCCACTTT. Protein sequence: CASSLNQGQGLSPLHF. The V and J genes are TRBV5-1 and TRBJ1-6, with TRBD1 matching 9 bases. The length of the CDR3 is 16 residues. V lost 1 base, J lost 10 bases, and 9 bases stayed unmatched. In germline, CDR1 is SGHRS, CDR2 YFSETQ.

This chain uses TRBV20-1 with TRBJ1-2, with D perhaps matching TRBD1 (5 bases). V was pared by 0 bases and J by 7 bases, with 15 bases between. The CDR3 totals 14 residues. In germline, CDR1 is DFQATT, CDR2 SNEGSKA (reference sequence). The CDR3 loop reads CSARDWQGEGGYTF. The CDR3 DNA reads as TGCAGTGCTAGAGATTGGCAGGGTGAGGGTGGCTACACCTTC.

This chain joins TRBV19 and TRBJ1-1, with TRBD1 matching over 8 bases. This CDR3 has 16 residues. With 1 base clipped from V and 3 bases from J, the junction kept 7 bases outside the gene matches. Germline CDR1 LNHDA, CDR2 SQIVND (reference sequence). CDR3 sequence (DNA): TGTGCCAGTAGTATAGTAGGTACAGGGGGGTACACTGAAGCTTTCTTT. Protein: CASSIVGTGGYTEAFF.

The gene calls are TRBV9 and TRBJ2-1, with TRBD1 identical over 9 bases. Germline V gene lookup returns CDR1 SGDLS and CDR2 YYNGEE. The CDR3 sequence is 15 residues long. Trimming at V came to 4 bases and at J to 7 bases, leaving 9 bases not matched to a gene. CDR3 amino acids: CASSPRQGGLNEQFF. CDR3 nucleotides: TGTGCCAGCAGCCCAAGACAGGGGGGTCTAAATGAGCAGTTCTTC.

The chain combines TRBV20-1 with TRBJ2-2; 11 positions agree with TRBD2. Germline CDR1 is DFQATT and CDR2 is SNEGSKA (reference sequence). The CDR3 consists of 17 residues. J lost 1 base, V lost 1 base, and 5 bases had no gene match. The CDR3 region is CSARVWLAGGNTGELFF. The CDR3 DNA reads as TGCAGTGCTAGAGTGTGGCTAGCGGGGGGGAACACCGGGGAGCTGTTTTTT.

This clonotype was detected ten times or more. The chain has TRBV2 and TRBJ2-5, with no clear D. CDR3 length: 13 amino acids. V was trimmed by 4 bases and J by 1 base, leaving 7 bases between them. Germline V gene lookup returns CDR1 SNHLY and CDR2 FYNNEI. The CDR3 region is CASSADGQETQYF. The CDR3 nucleotides read TGTGCCAGCAGTGCGGACGGCCAAGAGACCCAGTACTTC. The variable domain in full, completed from reference TRBV2 and TRBJ2-5, reads EPEVTQTPSHQVTQMGQEVILRCVPISNHLYFYWYRQILGQKVEFLVSFYNNEISEKSEIFDDQFSVERPDGSNFTLKIRSTKLEDSAMYFCASSADGQETQYFGPGTRLLVL.